A selection of T cell receptor beta chains follows, all from one sample in a study of control samples from healthy donors and cancer patients. The assay was immunoSEQ multiplex PCR, and TCRdb's table has in-frame clones only and misses some. The profile shows around 110,000 clones, over 90% of them singletons. Sequencing was carried out using blood. The receptors derive from a man aged 25 to 45 in good health. The CDR3 runs from the conserved cysteine through the conserved F or W. A D gene is named only where the DNA matches it firmly. Clone size, where shown, is once, few, many, or a class for clones that have expanded.

v_call: TRBV5-5
j_call: TRBJ2-7
clone_size: .
d_call: .
cdr3_aa: CASSPEGPPNPQYEQYF
cdr3_nt: TGTGCCAGCAGCCCCGAGGGACCCCCCAATCCCCAGTACGAGCAGTACTTC

v_call: TRBV5-6
j_call: TRBJ1-6
clone_size: .
d_call: .
cdr3_aa: CASSLPAGNSPLHF
cdr3_nt: TGTGCCAGCAGCTTGCCGGCAGGGAATTCACCCCTCCACTTT

v_call: TRBV7-6
j_call: TRBJ1-3
clone_size: .
d_call: .
cdr3_aa: CASSLGPLVTIYF
cdr3_nt: TGTGCCAGCAGCTTAGGGCCCTTGGTCACCATATATTTT

v_call: TRBV7-9
j_call: TRBJ1-4
clone_size: .
d_call: TRBD1
cdr3_aa: CASSPGQTNEKLFF
cdr3_nt: TGTGCCAGCAGCCCGGGACAGACTAATGAAAAACTGTTTTTT

v_call: TRBV7-2
j_call: TRBJ1-5
clone_size: .
d_call: .
cdr3_aa: CASSPYPGSNQPQHF
cdr3_nt: TGTGCCAGCAGCCCCTACCCGGGGAGCAATCAGCCCCAGCATTTT

v_call: TRBV20-1
j_call: TRBJ2-4
clone_size: .
d_call: .
cdr3_aa: CSASSGWGNIQYF
cdr3_nt: TGCAGTGCTAGTTCGGGCTGGGGAAACATTCAGTACTTC

v_call: TRBV10-3
j_call: TRBJ2-5
clone_size: once
d_call: TRBD2
cdr3_aa: CAISLAGGQETQYF
cdr3_nt: TGTGCCATCAGCCTAGCGGGGGGGCAAGAGACCCAGTACTTC

v_call: TRBV6-5
j_call: TRBJ2-1
clone_size: .
d_call: TRBD2
cdr3_aa: CASSSGGVHNEQFF
cdr3_nt: TGTGCCAGCAGTAGCGGGGGAGTCCACAATGAGCAGTTCTTC

v_call: TRBV23-1
j_call: TRBJ2-5
clone_size: .
d_call: TRBD1
cdr3_aa: CASSQSRDRGLWETQYF
cdr3_nt: TGCGCCAGCAGTCAATCAAGGGACAGGGGGCTTTGGGAGACCCAGTACTTC

v_call: TRBV28
j_call: TRBJ2-7
clone_size: few
d_call: .
cdr3_aa: CASTPFGAEDEQYF
cdr3_nt: TGTGCCAGCACCCCCTTCGGGGCGGAGGACGAGCAGTACTTC

v_call: TRBV30
j_call: TRBJ1-2
clone_size: once
d_call: .
cdr3_aa: CAWSVAPTYRYGYTF
cdr3_nt: TGTGCCTGGAGTGTGGCTCCAACCTACAGATATGGCTACACCTTC

v_call: TRBV5-1
j_call: TRBJ1-6
clone_size: .
d_call: TRBD1
cdr3_aa: CASSSQQGVSSPLHF
cdr3_nt: TGCGCCAGCAGCTCGCAACAGGGGGTAAGTTCACCCCTCCACTTT

v_call: TRBV19
j_call: TRBJ1-5
clone_size: once
d_call: .
cdr3_aa: CASTRDRTLMNSNQPQHF
cdr3_nt: TGTGCCAGTACGAGGGACCGGACCTTAATGAATAGCAATCAGCCCCAGCATTTT

v_call: TRBV12-3/TRBV12-4
j_call: TRBJ2-2
clone_size: .
d_call: .
cdr3_aa: CASSSRGTGELFF
cdr3_nt: TGTGCCAGCAGTTCTAGGGGCACCGGGGAGCTGTTTTTT

v_call: TRBV24-1
j_call: TRBJ1-5
clone_size: .
d_call: .
cdr3_aa: CATSRGKAGNQPQHF
cdr3_nt: TGTGCCACCAGTAGAGGGAAAGCGGGCAATCAGCCCCAGCATTTT

v_call: TRBV6-6
j_call: TRBJ1-1
clone_size: .
d_call: .
cdr3_aa: CASSASNLNTEAFF
cdr3_nt: TGTGCCAGCAGCGCGTCTAACCTGAACACTGAAGCTTTCTTT

v_call: TRBV5-4
j_call: TRBJ1-2
clone_size: .
d_call: .
cdr3_aa: CASTLPGVGYGYTF
cdr3_nt: TGTGCCAGCACCTTGCCAGGGGTTGGCTATGGCTACACCTTC

v_call: TRBV19
j_call: TRBJ2-1
clone_size: .
d_call: .
cdr3_aa: CASSIVGSLKHSNEQFF
cdr3_nt: TGTGCCAGTAGTATAGTAGGGAGTTTAAAACACAGCAATGAGCAGTTCTTC

v_call: TRBV24-1
j_call: TRBJ2-5
clone_size: .
d_call: .
cdr3_aa: CATSEAAEETQYF
cdr3_nt: TGTGCCACCAGTGAAGCGGCAGAAGAGACCCAGTACTTC

v_call: TRBV25-1
j_call: TRBJ1-4
clone_size: .
d_call: TRBD1
cdr3_aa: CASLEQGNEKLFF
cdr3_nt: TGTGCCAGCTTGGAACAGGGGAATGAAAAACTGTTTTTT

v_call: TRBV7-2
j_call: TRBJ2-1
clone_size: .
d_call: .
cdr3_aa: CASSLTRSSYNEQFF
cdr3_nt: TGTGCCAGCAGCTTGACTAGGAGCTCCTACAATGAGCAGTTCTTC

v_call: TRBV6-5
j_call: TRBJ1-4
clone_size: .
d_call: TRBD1
cdr3_aa: CASRTGGLEKLFF
cdr3_nt: TGTGCCAGCAGGACAGGGGGTCTTGAAAAACTGTTTTTT

v_call: TRBV9
j_call: TRBJ1-1
clone_size: .
d_call: .
cdr3_aa: CASSPFTGRTEAFF
cdr3_nt: TGTGCCAGCAGCCCCTTTACAGGGCGGACTGAAGCTTTCTTT

v_call: TRBV7-9
j_call: TRBJ2-1
clone_size: .
d_call: TRBD1
cdr3_aa: CASSSKGDREYNEQFF
cdr3_nt: TGTGCCAGCAGCTCCAAAGGGGACAGAGAGTACAATGAGCAGTTCTTC

v_call: TRBV27
j_call: TRBJ1-1
clone_size: .
d_call: .
cdr3_aa: CASSSPPGQGKAFF
cdr3_nt: TGTGCCAGCAGTTCCCCACCGGGCCAGGGGAAGGCTTTCTTT

v_call: TRBV5-8
j_call: TRBJ1-4
clone_size: .
d_call: TRBD1
cdr3_aa: CASTIDTGARGGKLFF
cdr3_nt: TGTGCCAGCACCATTGACACAGGGGCCCGGGGGGGAAAACTGTTTTTT

v_call: TRBV25-1
j_call: TRBJ1-6
clone_size: few
d_call: .
cdr3_aa: CASSEAGPHSPLHF
cdr3_nt: TGTGCCAGCAGTGAAGCCGGCCCTCATTCACCCCTCCACTTT

v_call: TRBV19
j_call: TRBJ1-2
clone_size: .
d_call: .
cdr3_aa: CASGLYYGYTF
cdr3_nt: TGTGCCAGTGGCCTGTACTATGGCTACACCTTC

v_call: TRBV7-9
j_call: TRBJ2-2
clone_size: .
d_call: TRBD1
cdr3_aa: CASSLPRDSPSGELFF
cdr3_nt: TGTGCCAGCAGCTTGCCTCGGGACAGTCCCTCCGGGGAGCTGTTTTTT

v_call: TRBV11-2
j_call: TRBJ2-1
clone_size: .
d_call: TRBD2
cdr3_aa: CASSSTGTRNEQFF
cdr3_nt: TGTGCCAGCAGCTCGACCGGGACTAGGAATGAGCAGTTCTTC

v_call: TRBV5-6
j_call: TRBJ1-5
clone_size: .
d_call: TRBD1
cdr3_aa: CASSLGGQGVYYSNQPQHF
cdr3_nt: TGTGCCAGCAGCTTGGGAGGACAGGGGGTATATTATAGCAATCAGCCCCAGCATTTT

v_call: TRBV9
j_call: TRBJ1-4
clone_size: .
d_call: .
cdr3_aa: CASSEYPRNDEKLFF
cdr3_nt: TGTGCCAGCAGCGAGTACCCCAGGAACGACGAAAAACTGTTTTTT

v_call: TRBV11-2
j_call: TRBJ2-5
clone_size: .
d_call: TRBD1
cdr3_aa: CASSFPGGGETQYF
cdr3_nt: TGTGCCAGCAGCTTCCCAGGGGGCGGCGAGACCCAGTACTTC

v_call: TRBV11-2
j_call: TRBJ2-5
clone_size: .
d_call: TRBD1
cdr3_aa: CASSSDPGQGQTQYF
cdr3_nt: TGTGCCAGCAGCTCCGACCCGGGACAGGGACAGACCCAGTACTTC

v_call: TRBV5-1
j_call: TRBJ1-2
clone_size: .
d_call: .
cdr3_aa: CASSSRGPESYTF
cdr3_nt: TGCGCCAGCAGCTCCCGGGGCCCAGAGAGCTACACCTTC

v_call: TRBV3-1/TRBV3-2
j_call: TRBJ1-1
clone_size: .
d_call: TRBD1
cdr3_aa: CASSQVGQGSTEAFF
cdr3_nt: TGTGCCAGCAGCCAAGTGGGACAGGGAAGCACTGAAGCTTTCTTT

v_call: TRBV12-3/TRBV12-4
j_call: TRBJ2-3
clone_size: .
d_call: TRBD1
cdr3_aa: CASSQGAADTQYF
cdr3_nt: TGTGCCAGCAGCCAGGGGGCCGCAGATACGCAGTATTTT

v_call: TRBV2
j_call: TRBJ2-6
clone_size: .
d_call: TRBD1
cdr3_aa: CASRDRAGANVLTF
cdr3_nt: TGTGCCAGCAGGGACAGGGCTGGGGCCAACGTCCTGACTTTC

v_call: TRBV3-1/TRBV3-2
j_call: TRBJ1-6
clone_size: .
d_call: TRBD1
cdr3_aa: CASSQEFTTGSSYNSPLHF
cdr3_nt: TGTGCCAGCAGCCAAGAGTTTACGACAGGGAGCTCCTATAATTCACCCCTCCACTTT

v_call: TRBV7-2
j_call: TRBJ1-3
clone_size: .
d_call: TRBD1
cdr3_aa: CASSWRTGQAGNTIYF
cdr3_nt: TGTGCCAGCAGCTGGAGGACAGGTCAGGCTGGAAACACCATATATTTT

v_call: TRBV5-1
j_call: TRBJ2-6
clone_size: .
d_call: TRBD1
cdr3_aa: CASSPTGQGAGGANVLTF
cdr3_nt: TGCGCCAGCAGCCCCACGGGACAGGGAGCTGGCGGGGCCAACGTCCTGACTTTC

v_call: TRBV5-1
j_call: TRBJ1-6
clone_size: .
d_call: TRBD1
cdr3_aa: CASSPGQGTSLNSPLHF
cdr3_nt: TGCGCCAGCAGTCCCGGACAGGGGACCAGCCTGAATTCACCCCTCCACTTT

v_call: TRBV6-6
j_call: TRBJ1-1
clone_size: .
d_call: .
cdr3_aa: CASSPVGAGTEAFF
cdr3_nt: TGTGCCAGCAGCCCCGTGGGGGCTGGGACTGAAGCTTTCTTT

v_call: TRBV5-5
j_call: TRBJ1-2
clone_size: .
d_call: .
cdr3_aa: CASSSTANYGYTF
cdr3_nt: TGTGCCAGCAGCTCGACGGCTAACTATGGCTACACCTTC

v_call: TRBV6-5
j_call: TRBJ1-1
clone_size: .
d_call: .
cdr3_aa: CASKNPETEAFF
cdr3_nt: TGTGCCAGCAAAAACCCGGAGACTGAAGCTTTCTTT

v_call: TRBV2
j_call: TRBJ1-4
clone_size: .
d_call: .
cdr3_aa: CAGADGSEEKLFF
cdr3_nt: TGTGCCGGCGCGGACGGTTCGGAAGAAAAACTGTTTTTT

v_call: TRBV7-3
j_call: TRBJ1-1
clone_size: .
d_call: .
cdr3_aa: CASSPPDRTTEAFF
cdr3_nt: TGTGCCAGCAGCCCCCCAGACAGGACCACTGAAGCTTTCTTT

v_call: TRBV12-3/TRBV12-4
j_call: TRBJ2-3
clone_size: .
d_call: .
cdr3_aa: CASSLGRDTQYF
cdr3_nt: TGTGCCAGCAGTTTAGGTCGAGATACGCAGTATTTT

v_call: TRBV7-2
j_call: TRBJ2-1
clone_size: .
d_call: .
cdr3_aa: CASTPGQGRDEQFF
cdr3_nt: TGTGCCAGCACCCCCGGCCAGGGGAGGGATGAGCAGTTCTTC

v_call: TRBV28
j_call: TRBJ2-5
clone_size: .
d_call: .
cdr3_aa: CASKPVGRSRGETQYF
cdr3_nt: TGTGCCAGCAAGCCTGTAGGGCGGAGCAGGGGAGAGACCCAGTACTTC